The entry below describes one T cell receptor beta chain. Sequenced by immunoSEQ multiplex PCR; TCRdb stores in-frame clones only, minus some. The repertoire holds some 84,000 clones, with 90% to 95% as singletons. The data derive from a study of technical replicates of blood from several donors. Germline-derived CDR1 and CDR2 are PRHDT and FYEKMQ (reference sequence). The length of the CDR3 is 15 residues. Trimming removed 4 bases at V and 8 bases at J, with 18 bases between. The source of this sequence is a human donor in good health. Material for sequencing was T cells isolated from PBMCs. This sequence joins TRBV13 and TRBJ2-1; D perhaps matches TRBD2 (6 bases). Here the CDR3 reads CASSSTRLVGHEQFF. CDR3 DNA: TGTGCCAGCAGCTCAACCAGACTAGTGGGCCATGAGCAGTTCTTC.